The next 22 T cell receptor beta chains were all read from a single sample in a study of glioma-infiltrating T cells after dendritic cell vaccination (dated by TCRdb to the mid-2010s). The sample's time point label, in plain terms: after dendritic cell vaccination, including at tumor progression/relapse. Library preparation was by the immunoSEQ multiplex PCR assay. The source is immuneACCESS, and TCRdb retained only in-frame sequences with V and J called. Part of the clones is not carried over; for the studies checked, unresolved V genes explain less than half of this, and the remainder is unexplained. The sample data list roughly 60,000 clones, and 85% of these were observed just once. Roughly 9% of the sample comes from the top ten. The sample in question was blood, obtained after dendritic cell vaccination. Receptors originate from a human donor with glioblastoma.

The rearrangement joins TRBV5-5 to TRBJ1-1; 10 positions agree with TRBD1. Germline V gene data show CDR1 as SGHKS and CDR2 as YYEKEE (reference sequence). The CDR3 spans 15 residues. V lost 4 bases to trimming and J lost 11 bases; unmatched junction nucleotides: 14. The CDR3 loop is CASSTSRQGAYPAFF. The CDR3 bases are TGTGCCAGCAGCACCTCCCGACAGGGGGCTTATCCGGCTTTCTTT.

This chain links TRBV4-3 with TRBJ2-1; 9 nucleotides agree with TRBD2. In germline, CDR1 is LGHNA, CDR2 YSLEER. CDR3 size: 14 residues. V lost 0 bases, J lost 15 bases, and 9 bases stayed unmatched. The CDR3 region has the DNA TGCGCCAGCAGCCAAGAGACCGGCGGGGGGGCCCTGTTCTTC. Encoded protein: CASSQETGGGALFF.

V usage is TRBV19 and J usage is TRBJ2-2; 16 bases agree with TRBD2. CDR3 length: 17 residues. With 4 bases clipped from V and 13 bases from J, the junction kept 12 bases outside the gene matches. The germline gives CDR1 LNHDA, CDR2 SQIVND (reference sequence). The CDR3 reads CASSTTGTSGGASWLFF. DNA for the CDR3: TGTGCCAGTAGTACTACCGGGACTAGCGGGGGGGCTTCGTGGCTGTTTTTT.

This sequence joins TRBV19 and TRBJ2-3; D is possibly TRBD2 (5 bases). Germline CDR1 LNHDA, CDR2 SQIVND (reference sequence). The ends were cut back, 2 bases at V and 6 bases at J, with 6 bases in the middle. CDR3 size: 12 residues. The CDR3 DNA follows: TGTGCCAGTAGTATACCGGGGGATACGCAGTATTTT. It encodes CASSIPGDTQYF.

The chain recombines TRBV4-1 with TRBJ2-7, with TRBD1 matching over 7 bases. The CDR3 extends over 14 amino acids. Unmatched junction bases numbered 11, after V lost 6 bases and J lost 6 bases. The germline V gene has CDR1 MGHRA and CDR2 YSYEKL. CDR3 coding DNA: TGCGCCAGCAGACCCTCCGGGACAGTGGGCGAGCAGTACTTC. Translation: CASRPSGTVGEQYF.

The rearrangement uses TRBV7-9 and TRBJ2-5, with D unclear. The CDR3 is 15 residues long. Germline CDR1 is SEHNR and CDR2 is FQNEAQ (reference sequence). Trimming stripped 1 base from V and 0 bases from J, with 9 bases between. As DNA, the CDR3 is TGTGCCAGCAGCTTAGTGACTCTGTACCAAGAGACCCAGTACTTC. This codes for CASSLVTLYQETQYF.

The chain combines TRBV7-2 with TRBJ2-7; tentatively, D is TRBD2 (7 bases). The germline gives CDR1 SGHTA, CDR2 FQGNSA. The length of the CDR3 is 15 residues. Trimming removed 3 bases from V and 0 bases from J, with 12 bases in between. CDR3 nucleotides: TGTGCCAGCAGCTTGCACGGGGGGCCCTCCTACGAGCAGTACTTC. It translates to CASSLHGGPSYEQYF.

The gene calls are TRBV28 and TRBJ1-1; D might be TRBD1 (6 bases). This CDR3 contains 14 residues. V was cut by 11 bases and J by 3 bases, with 19 bases left in between. Germline V CDR1 and CDR2: MDHEN, SYDVKM. CDR3 nucleotides: TGTGCCGAAAAAGACGGACAGAGGGACACTGAAGCTTTCTTT. Translating it yields CAEKDGQRDTEAFF.

This clone has a handful of counts. V gene TRBV30 combines with J gene TRBJ2-1, with 7 bases identical to TRBD1. This CDR3 has 15 residues. Germline values: CDR1 GTSNPN, CDR2 SVGIG (reference sequence). V lost 3 bases to trimming and J lost 1 base; unmatched junction nucleotides: 6. CDR3 sequence: CAWSSRGLSYNEQFF. In nucleotides, the CDR3 is TGTGCCTGGAGCAGCAGGGGGTTGTCCTACAATGAGCAGTTCTTC. Variable domain in full (rest from reference TRBV30 and TRBJ2-1): SQTIHQWPATLVQPVGSPLSLECTVEGTSNPNLYWYRQAAGRGLQLLFYSVGIGQISSEVPQNLSASRPQDRQFILSSKKLLLSDSGFYLCAWSSRGLSYNEQFFGPGTRLTVL.

This clone came up once. The chain couples TRBV11-3 to TRBJ2-7, with TRBD1 matching over 8 bases. Germline loops: CDR1 SGHNT, CDR2 YENEEA. After removal of 5 bases from V and 3 bases from J, the junction contained 3 bases not matched to a gene. This CDR3 comprises 13 residues. Written as DNA, the CDR3 is TGTGCCAGCAGCCTGGACAGGGACTACGAGCAGTACTTC. This gives the protein CASSLDRDYEQYF.

J is TRBJ2-3 and V is TRBV28; D is unclear. Germline loops: CDR1 MDHEN, CDR2 SYDVKM. The V gene lost 6 bases and the J gene lost 2 bases, with 3 bases spanning the gap. The CDR3 has 11 residues. The chain's CDR3 is CASSNTDTQYF. The CDR3 nucleotides are TGTGCCAGCAGCAACACAGATACGCAGTATTTT.

This chain joins TRBV2 and TRBJ2-5; 9 bases match TRBD2. Trimming at V came to 3 bases and at J to 3 bases, leaving 2 bases not matched to a gene. CDR3 length equals 14 residues. Looked up from germline, CDR1 is SNHLY and CDR2 is FYNNEI. DNA for the CDR3: TGTGCCAGCAGTGACAGACTAGCGGAAGAGACCCAGTACTTC. It specifies CASSDRLAEETQYF.

The rearrangement joins TRBV9 to TRBJ2-1; 8 bases match TRBD2. After removal of 1 base from V and 6 bases from J, the junction contained 6 bases not matched to a gene. The CDR3 runs to 15 residues. The V gene's germline CDR1 is SGDLS and CDR2 YYNGEE. CDR3: CASSVSLAGLNEQFF. For the CDR3, the DNA is TGTGCCAGCAGCGTAAGCCTAGCGGGCCTCAATGAGCAGTTCTTC.

J is TRBJ2-4 and V is TRBV7-8; 10 nucleotides align to TRBD1. The germline V gene has CDR1 SGHVS and CDR2 FQNEAQ. J was trimmed by 9 bases and V by 7 bases; bases with no gene match: 6. This CDR3 has 13 residues. The CDR3 nucleotides are TGTGCCAGCAAGGCCGGGACAGGGGTCATTCAGTACTTC. Translation: CASKAGTGVIQYF.

V usage is TRBV30 and J usage is TRBJ1-4; perhaps TRBD1 as D (6 bases). The CDR3 is 14 residues long. V gave up 1 base and J gave up 6 bases, with 12 bases separating them. The V gene's germline CDR1 is GTSNPN and CDR2 SVGIG (reference sequence). The CDR3 DNA is TGTGCCTGGAGTGGGCTCGAGGGGGATGAAAAACTGTTTTTT. Protein product: CAWSGLEGDEKLFF. The full variable domain, completed using reference TRBV30 and TRBJ1-4, is SQTIHQWPATLVQPVGSPLSLECTVEGTSNPNLYWYRQAAGRGLQLLFYSVGIGQISSEVPQNLSASRPQDRQFILSSKKLLLSDSGFYLCAWSGLEGDEKLFFGSGTQLSVL.

This clone was observed a few times. The chain carries TRBV6-5 and TRBJ2-7, with 11 bases that match TRBD2. The J segment lost 5 bases and the V segment lost 0 bases, leaving 3 bases of the junction unmatched. Germline V gives CDR1 MNHEY, CDR2 SVGAGI. The CDR3 runs 15 residues. The CDR3 coding sequence is TGTGCCAGCAGTTACTCTAGCGGGGGGGACAACGAGCAGTACTTC. Its protein product is CASSYSSGGDNEQYF.

This chain links TRBV7-2 with TRBJ1-3; TRBD1 might be the D (6 bases). The germline V gene encodes CDR1 SGHTA and CDR2 FQGNSA. The CDR3 is 14 residues long. Between the trimmed V and J ends, which lost 5 bases and 0 bases, there was a span of 8 bases. CDR3 sequence (DNA): TGTGCCAGCAGCCCGGGACACTCTGGAAACACCATATATTTT. Amino acids: CASSPGHSGNTIYF.

The rearrangement joins TRBV6-1 to TRBJ2-6; the D is unclear. CDR1 and CDR2 (germline): MNHNS, SASEGT. The CDR3 has 15 residues. V lost 3 bases, J lost 4 bases, and 10 bases lay in between. CDR3 DNA: TGTGCCAGCAGTGAGATTCCACTCGGGGCCAACGTCCTGACTTTC. This gives the protein CASSEIPLGANVLTF.

This sequence joins TRBV4-2 and TRBJ2-5; D unresolved. The CDR3 loop spans 15 amino acids. Deletions cut 0 bases from V and 2 bases from J, with 10 bases between. Per germline, CDR1 LGHNA and CDR2 YNFKEQ. CDR3 in amino acids: CASSQDQAVQETQYF. In DNA, the CDR3 is TGTGCCAGCAGCCAAGACCAGGCAGTTCAAGAGACCCAGTACTTC.

The chain links TRBV7-2 to TRBJ1-6, with 7 bases aligning to TRBD1. Looked up from germline, CDR1 is SGHTA and CDR2 is FQGNSA. With V trimmed by 3 bases and J by 6 bases, 5 bases remained unmatched. The CDR3 has 15 residues. The CDR3 DNA is TGTGCCAGCAGCTTGGTCCCAGGGGGTAATTCACCCCTCCACTTT. It is translated as CASSLVPGGNSPLHF.

This rearrangement joins TRBV7-2 to TRBJ2-5; 8 bases map to TRBD1. Germline V CDR1 and CDR2: SGHTA, FQGNSA. J lost 6 bases, V lost 2 bases, and 11 bases had no gene match. The CDR3 extends over 16 amino acids. This chain's CDR3 is CASSLYPGGVRKTQYF. The CDR3 nucleotides are TGTGCCAGCAGCTTATACCCAGGGGGCGTTCGGAAGACCCAGTACTTC. Filled out from reference TRBV7-2 and TRBJ2-5, the complete variable domain reads GAGVSQSPSNKVTEKGKDVELRCDPISGHTALYWYRQSLGQGLEFLIYFQGNSAPDKSGLPSDRFSAERTGGSVSTLTIQRTQQEDSAVYLCASSLYPGGVRKTQYFGPGTRLLVL.

The chain couples TRBV5-1 to TRBJ2-7, with 9 bases identical to TRBD2. CDR3 length: 15 amino acids. Germline CDR1 reads SGHRS; CDR2 reads YFSETQ. The ends lost 2 bases at V and 2 bases at J; junction bases unmatched: 5. The CDR3 sequence: CASSLGRGGTYEQYF. CDR3 nucleotide sequence: TGCGCCAGCAGCTTAGGGCGGGGGGGTACCTACGAGCAGTACTTC.